This TCR beta chain was documented in a study of T cell repertoires and HLA-DP antigens. Study-level points and caveats: Naive and memory CD4+ repertoires were not analysed separately. Antigen presentation used HeLa cells, with total CD4+ cells responding.

This CDR3 is built from 14 residues. Germline-derived CDR1 and CDR2 are SGHRS and YFSETQ. V was shortened by 0 bases and J by 8 bases, with 14 bases between the two germline ends. Sequencing was performed with immunoSEQ multiplex PCR; in TCRdb, only in-frame clones are kept and a portion is missing. Among some 89,000 clones listed, around nine tenths were seen once. Concerning this clone: Its antigen is still unknown.

The receptor was isolated from a man aged 45 to 65 in good health and CMV-seronegative. Sequencing input: CD4+ T cells from PBMCs. This chain connects TRBV5-1 to TRBJ1-1; perhaps TRBD1 as D (5 bases). CDR3 in DNA: TGCGCCAGCAGCTTGGGGGGCCCGGCCAGCGAAGCTTTCTTT. Amino acid sequence: CASSLGGPASEAFF.